This is a list of T cell receptor beta chains from one sample in a study of T cell responses to AZD1222 COVID-19 vaccine. Clones were read by immunoSEQ multiplex PCR, and TCRdb kept only the in-frame ones, dropping some. The table lists 100,000 to 150,000 clones, around nine tenths of them singletons, with around 7.2% in the top ten. Source: peripheral blood, taken on day 0 of AZD1222 vaccination. Receptors were obtained from an adult in good health. The CDR3 runs from the conserved cysteine through the conserved F or W. D genes are given only for firm matches. Not all rows give a size; the values are once, few, many and, for expanded clones, a class.

V gene	J gene	clone size	D gene	CDR3 DNA	CDR3 protein
TRBV11-2	TRBJ2-1	.	.	TGTGCCAGCAGCTTGGGGCGATGGGGAGGCTCCTACAATGAGCAGTTCTTC	CASSLGRWGGSYNEQFF
TRBV10-3	TRBJ1-1	.	.	TGTGCCATCAGGAAGTCTCTTAACACTGAAGCTTTCTTT	CAIRKSLNTEAFF
TRBV2	TRBJ2-1	.	.	TGTGCCAGCAGTGTCGGCGACTACAATGAGCAGTTCTTC	CASSVGDYNEQFF
TRBV6-1	TRBJ1-2	.	.	TGTGCCAGCAGTGAGGACACCCTGAGGAGCTACACCTTC	CASSEDTLRSYTF
TRBV27	TRBJ2-7	.	.	TGTGCCAGCAGTTTGAACAGGGCCCACGAGCAGTACTTC	CASSLNRAHEQYF
TRBV13	TRBJ2-7	.	TRBD2	TGTGCCAGCAGCACCAGACTAGCGGGAGGCTACGAGCAGTACTTC	CASSTRLAGGYEQYF
TRBV18	TRBJ2-7	.	TRBD2	TGTGCCAGCTCACCCTCCAGGGCGGGAGTCATGGGCGAGCAGTACTTC	CASSPSRAGVMGEQYF
TRBV28	TRBJ2-7	.	TRBD2	TGTGCCAGCAGTTTAGGGCTAGCGGGGGAATACGAGCAGTACTTC	CASSLGLAGEYEQYF
TRBV2	TRBJ1-1	.	.	TGTGCCAGCAGTGAATGGGGCGGGGGCTTGAACACTGAAGCTTTCTTT	CASSEWGGGLNTEAFF
TRBV28	TRBJ1-6	few	.	TGTGCCAGCAGGTTCCCGGGGGGGTGGTATAATTCACCCCTCCACTTT	CASRFPGGWYNSPLHF
TRBV4-2	TRBJ1-1	.	.	TGTGCCAGCAGCCAAGACGAGAGGCGAACAACTGAAGCTTTCTTT	CASSQDERRTTEAFF
TRBV6-5	TRBJ1-1	once	.	TGTGCCAGCAGTCATTTACGGGTGAACACTGAAGCTTTCTTT	CASSHLRVNTEAFF
TRBV7-9	TRBJ2-1	once	.	TGTGCCAGCAGCTTAGCGGGAGTAGGGGATGAGCAGTTCTTC	CASSLAGVGDEQFF
TRBV20-1	TRBJ2-1	.	TRBD2	TGCAGTGCTAGTTTTAGCGGGAGGCCCAATGAGCAGTTCTTC	CSASFSGRPNEQFF
TRBV5-1	TRBJ2-1	.	.	TGCGCCAGCAGCTCTTCAGGCTCCTACAATGAGCAGTTCTTC	CASSSSGSYNEQFF
TRBV5-4	TRBJ1-5	.	TRBD1	TGTGCCAGCAGCGACAGGGCCAGCAATCAGCCCCAGCATTTT	CASSDRASNQPQHF
TRBV3-1/TRBV3-2	TRBJ1-2	.	.	TGTGCCAGCAGCCAATCCGACAGGTTTGGCTACACCTTC	CASSQSDRFGYTF
TRBV27	TRBJ2-2	.	.	TGTGCCAGCAGACAGTGGGGGGGGGCGGTCACCGGGGAGCTGTTTTTT	CASRQWGGAVTGELFF
TRBV19	TRBJ1-4	.	.	TGTGCCAGTAGTATTACAGGTTTTTATGAAAAACTGTTTTTT	CASSITGFYEKLFF
TRBV28	TRBJ2-2	.	TRBD2	TGTGCCAGCAGTTCGGTAGCGGGAGTTTCGACCGGGGAGCTGTTTTTT	CASSSVAGVSTGELFF
TRBV9	TRBJ2-3	.	.	TGTGCCAGCAGCGTAAACTTCAGGGCAGATACGCAGTATTTT	CASSVNFRADTQYF
TRBV7-8	TRBJ1-2	once	TRBD1	TGTGCCAGCAGCTCGGGACAGGGTATTGTCTATGGCTACACCTTC	CASSSGQGIVYGYTF
TRBV10-3	TRBJ1-2	.	TRBD1	TGTGCCATCAGTGAGTTGGACAGGGACGGCTACACCTTC	CAISELDRDGYTF
TRBV24-1	TRBJ2-3	.	.	TGTGCCACCAGTGATCGGAGCGGGCCCACAGATACGCAGTATTTT	CATSDRSGPTDTQYF
TRBV29-1	TRBJ1-2	.	TRBD1	TGCAGCGTTTTTACAGGGGGCGGCTATGGCTACACCTTC	CSVFTGGGYGYTF
TRBV6-5	TRBJ2-1	.	TRBD2	TGTGCCAGCAGTTACTCGAGTCTAGCGGGGAATGAGCAGTTCTTC	CASSYSSLAGNEQFF
TRBV28	TRBJ1-6	.	.	TGTGCCAGCAGCGAAGTAGCCCGACCCCTCCACTTT	CASSEVARPLHF
TRBV6-5	TRBJ2-7	.	.	TGTGCCAGCAGTCTCCGAGGGGGCTACGAGCAGTACTTC	CASSLRGGYEQYF
TRBV28	TRBJ2-7	.	.	TGTGCCAGCAGTTTTGGAGGGAGCGGGTACGAGCAGTACTTC	CASSFGGSGYEQYF
TRBV9	TRBJ2-1	once	TRBD2	TGTGCCAGCAGCGGACTAGCGGGAGGGTACAATGAGCAGTTCTTC	CASSGLAGGYNEQFF
TRBV2	TRBJ1-2	.	.	TGTGCCAGCAGTGAAGACAGTCTCTATGGCTACACCTTC	CASSEDSLYGYTF
TRBV30	TRBJ1-6	.	.	TGTGCCTGGAGTCGGGCAGGGGAAGGCTCACCCCTCCACTTT	CAWSRAGEGSPLHF
TRBV7-9	TRBJ1-4	.	.	TGTGCCAGCAGCCTCCGACGGGGTCCGGATGAAAAACTGTTTTTT	CASSLRRGPDEKLFF
TRBV30	TRBJ2-1	.	.	TGTGCCTGGAGTGCCGGCGGCTCCTACAATGAGCAGTTCTTC	CAWSAGGSYNEQFF
TRBV12-3/TRBV12-4	TRBJ1-5	.	.	TGTGCCAGCACCCTGGCAGCCGGACAGCCCCAGCATTTT	CASTLAAGQPQHF
TRBV5-4	TRBJ2-1	.	.	TGTGCCAGCAGCTTTTATCCGGATGAGCAGTTCTTC	CASSFYPDEQFF
TRBV20-1	TRBJ2-5	.	.	TGCAGTGCTAGTCGAGGAGGCAGTCAAGAGACCCAGTACTTC	CSASRGGSQETQYF
TRBV4-3	TRBJ2-3	.	TRBD1	TGCGCCAGCAGCCAAGATAACAGGGGGACAGATACGCAGTATTTT	CASSQDNRGTDTQYF
TRBV6-1	TRBJ1-5	.	TRBD1	TGTGCCAGCAGTGACAGGGGTCCACAGGGGCGGCCCCAGCATTTT	CASSDRGPQGRPQHF
TRBV27	TRBJ1-5	.	.	TGTGCCAGCAGTTTGAGACCGCGCGGCAATCAGCCCCAGCATTTT	CASSLRPRGNQPQHF
TRBV5-1	TRBJ2-7	.	.	TGCGCCAGCAGCTCTCTCGGTTACGAGCAGTATTTC	CASSSLGYEQYF
TRBV14	TRBJ1-4	.	.	TGTGCCAGCAGCCTGGACGGCTCTAATGAAAAACTGTTTTTT	CASSLDGSNEKLFF
TRBV10-2	TRBJ2-2	.	.	TGCGCCAGCAGTGAGTCGTACTCTCTTTTTCGGGAAGACACCGGGGAGCTGTTTTTT	CASSESYSLFREDTGELFF
TRBV27	TRBJ1-5	.	.	TGTGCCAGCAGTTTAGGCCGACAGACAGACCAGCATTTT	CASSLGRQTDQHF
TRBV5-1	TRBJ2-4	once	.	TGCGCCAGCAGCTTGGGCGCACAGGGATTCTTAGCCAAAAACATTCAGTACTTC	CASSLGAQGFLAKNIQYF
TRBV5-1	TRBJ2-1	.	TRBD2	TGCGCCAGCAGCTTGGATCTAGCGGGAGGGTCTAACAATGAGCAGTTCTTC	CASSLDLAGGSNNEQFF
TRBV27	TRBJ1-1	.	.	TGTGCCAGCAGAGCCCCCGGGACGGGGAACACTGAAGCTTTCTTT	CASRAPGTGNTEAFF
TRBV2	TRBJ1-5	.	.	TGTGCCAGCAGTGAAGCGCTTGGGTTTGTAAGCAATCAGCCCCAGCATTTT	CASSEALGFVSNQPQHF
TRBV18	TRBJ1-3	.	.	TGTGCCAGCTCAACAACACAGATCACTGGAAACACCATATATTTT	CASSTTQITGNTIYF
TRBV6-6	TRBJ1-2	.	TRBD1	TGTGCCAGCAGTTCCCGACCACAGGGGGTCTATGGCTACACCTTC	CASSSRPQGVYGYTF